This is a list of T cell receptor beta chains from one sample in a study of molecular identifiers for immune sequencing clone quantification. Each CDR3 protein gets one entry after TCRdb re-called the PCR reads with MiXCR. The data hold tens of thousands of distinct CDR3 sequences, with under 25% observed a single time. The specimen sequenced was naive CD8+ T cells from blood, with Jurkat cell RNA spiked in. Source of these receptors: a human donor in good health. Some libraries in this study had Jurkat cell RNA spiked in. The CDR3 runs from the conserved cysteine through the conserved F or W. D genes are given only for firm matches. Size is omitted from some rows. Given values are once, few, many or a class for expanded clones.

clone_size d_call j_call v_call cdr3_aa cdr3_nt
many - TRBJ1-1 TRBV4-1 CASSQDPLNTEAFF TGCGCCAGCAGCCAAGATCCCTTGAACACTGAAGCTTTCTTT
many TRBD1 TRBJ1-2 TRBV30 CAWSVQDRGYNYGYTF TGTGCCTGGAGTGTACAGGACAGGGGCTACAACTATGGCTACACCTTC
many TRBD1 TRBJ2-3 TRBV19 CASSWREQGRVQYF TGTGCCAGTAGTTGGAGAGAACAGGGGAGAGTGCAGTATTTT
many - TRBJ2-1 TRBV4-1 CASSRIGGYEQFF TGCGCCAGCAGCCGGATAGGGGGTTATGAGCAGTTCTTC
many - TRBJ1-1 TRBV10-3 CAIRLSANTEAFF TGTGCCATCAGGCTTTCAGCGAACACTGAAGCTTTCTTT
many - TRBJ2-7 TRBV7-2 CASSLDLYEQYF TGTGCCAGCAGCTTAGACTTATACGAGCAGTACTTC
many TRBD1 TRBJ2-5 TRBV7-9 CASSSIHRGLEETQYF TGTGCCAGCAGCTCGATCCACAGGGGGCTAGAAGAGACCCAGTACTTC
many TRBD2 TRBJ2-2 TRBV4-3 CASSQDLAGGTGELFF TGCGCCAGCAGCCAAGATTTGGCGGGAGGAACCGGGGAGCTGTTTTTT
many - TRBJ1-5 TRBV27 CASSLGGVNQPQHF TGTGCCAGCAGTTTAGGGGGGGTCAATCAGCCCCAGCATTTT
- - TRBJ2-2 TRBV12-3/TRBV12-4 CASTSSAPNRVGELFF TGTGCCAGCACCTCTAGCGCCCCCAACAGAGTCGGGGAGCTGTTTTTT
many - TRBJ1-4 TRBV5-1 CASSFLGTNEKLFF TGCGCCAGCAGCTTTCTGGGGACAAACGAAAAACTGTTTTTT
many - TRBJ1-1 TRBV4-3 CASSQEFWLTGMNTEAFF TGCGCCAGCAGCCAAGAATTCTGGCTCACAGGAATGAACACTGAAGCTTTCTTT
many - TRBJ1-2 TRBV6-2/TRBV6-3 CASSTVDENYGYTF TGTGCCAGCAGCACAGTTGACGAAAACTATGGCTACACCTTC
many TRBD1 TRBJ2-1 TRBV11-2 CASSLDQGVAYNEQFF TGTGCCAGCAGCTTAGACCAGGGGGTAGCTTACAATGAGCAGTTCTTC
many - TRBJ2-3 TRBV5-6 CASSPGPRDHTDTQYF TGTGCCAGCAGCCCCGGACCGCGGGACCACACAGATACGCAGTATTTT
many - TRBJ2-2 TRBV24-1 CAIQGNTGELFF TGTGCCATCCAGGGGAACACCGGGGAGCTGTTTTTT
many - TRBJ2-7 TRBV5-4 CASSLRGRAYEQYF TGTGCCAGCAGCTTACGGGGGCGCGCCTACGAGCAGTACTTC
- - TRBJ1-1 TRBV9 CASSPGMGGTEAFF TGTGCCAGCAGCCCAGGCATGGGGGGCACTGAAGCTTTCTTT
many TRBD2 TRBJ2-3 TRBV7-9 CASSLVAGETDTQYF TGTGCCAGCAGCTTAGTTGCGGGAGAAACGGATACGCAGTATTTT
many - TRBJ1-5 TRBV28 CASSYDSGGNQPQHF TGTGCCAGCAGTTACGACTCGGGGGGCAATCAGCCCCAGCATTTT
- TRBD2 TRBJ2-7 TRBV7-9 CASSPLGTSGRAEQYF TGTGCCAGCAGCCCGCTAGGGACTAGCGGGAGGGCCGAGCAGTACTTC
many - TRBJ1-1 TRBV29-1 CSVEDFTLNTEAFF TGCAGCGTTGAAGATTTTACTTTGAACACTGAAGCTTTCTTT
many TRBD1 TRBJ2-2 TRBV9 CASSDWDRKNTGELFF TGTGCCAGCAGCGATTGGGACAGGAAGAACACCGGGGAGCTGTTTTTT
many TRBD2 TRBJ2-3 TRBV7-2 CASSPTGGSVADTQYF TGTGCCAGCAGCCCTACTGGCGGGAGTGTCGCAGATACGCAGTATTTT
many TRBD1 TRBJ1-1 TRBV5-4 CASSSGQEVGAFF TGTGCCAGCAGCTCCGGACAGGAAGTCGGAGCTTTCTTT
many TRBD1 TRBJ2-2 TRBV14 CASSQRTGGGYTGELFF TGTGCCAGCAGCCAACGGACAGGGGGCGGTTACACCGGGGAGCTGTTTTTT
many - TRBJ1-4 TRBV27 CASSRGFNEKLFF TGTGCCAGCAGTCGCGGATTTAATGAAAAACTGTTTTTT